Listed below are T cell receptor beta chains from one sample, sequenced in a study of cytomegalovirus exposure and HLA in healthy donors. Assay: immunoSEQ multiplex PCR; the TCRdb copy retains only in-frame clones and omits some. The sample consists of 110,000 or so clones, 74% of them appearing once. The sequencing sample was made of PBMCs. These receptors originate from a human donor in good health. CDR3s include the opening cysteine and the closing phenylalanine or tryptophan.

>TRBV27
CASSTITGPTGTGELFF
>TRBV27
CASNSYPPRGRGDTQYF
>TRBV9
CASSESGTGYQETQYF
>TRBV4-2
CASSQDGGVNYGYTF
>TRBV19
CASGGGAGQPQHF
>TRBV6-6
CASRQTEHNQPQHF
>TRBV7-9
CASSLSGGTYEQYF
>TRBV27
CASSLNRIQPQHF
>TRBV30
CACLAGLSYNEQFF
>TRBV6-1
CASSERGFAEAFF
>TRBV30
CAWSVSRYEQYF
>TRBV6-5
CASSQTAVNTEAFF
>TRBV28
CAYSSQGANTEAFF
>TRBV5-1
CASRLRLERTYNEQFF
>TRBV27
CATSGQGHSPLHF
>TRBV7-6
CASSTGTGLMNEQYF
>TRBV7-2
CASSLTRQAAYEQYF
>TRBV7-6
CASSPGTSSYEQYF